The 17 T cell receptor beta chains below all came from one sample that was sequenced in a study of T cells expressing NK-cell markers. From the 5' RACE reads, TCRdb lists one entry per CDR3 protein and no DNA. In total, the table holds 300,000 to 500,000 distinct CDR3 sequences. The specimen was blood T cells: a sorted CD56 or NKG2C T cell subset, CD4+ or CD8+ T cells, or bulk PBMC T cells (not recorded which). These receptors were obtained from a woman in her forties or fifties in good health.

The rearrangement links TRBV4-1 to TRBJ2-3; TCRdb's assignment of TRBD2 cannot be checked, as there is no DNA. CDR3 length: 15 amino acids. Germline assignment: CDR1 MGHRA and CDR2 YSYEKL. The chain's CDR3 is CASSPPAGGADTQYF.

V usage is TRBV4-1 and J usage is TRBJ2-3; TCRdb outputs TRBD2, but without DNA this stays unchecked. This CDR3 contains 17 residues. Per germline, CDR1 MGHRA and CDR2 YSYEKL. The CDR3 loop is CASSQRTSGTFTDTQYF.

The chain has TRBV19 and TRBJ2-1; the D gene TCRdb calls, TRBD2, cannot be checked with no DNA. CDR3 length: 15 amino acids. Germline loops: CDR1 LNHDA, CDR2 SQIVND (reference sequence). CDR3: CASNPLAGDIGGQFF. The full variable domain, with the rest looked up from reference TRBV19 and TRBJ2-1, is DGGITQSPKYLFRKEGQNVTLSCEQNLNHDAMYWYRQDPGQGLRLIYYSQIVNDFQKGDIAEGYSVSREKKESFPLTVTSAQKNPTAFYLCASNPLAGDIGGQFFGPGTRLTVL.

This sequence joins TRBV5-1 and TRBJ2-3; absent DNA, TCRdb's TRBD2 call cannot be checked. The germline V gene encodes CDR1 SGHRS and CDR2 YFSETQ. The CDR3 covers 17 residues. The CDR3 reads CASSLGVGSGSTDTQYF.

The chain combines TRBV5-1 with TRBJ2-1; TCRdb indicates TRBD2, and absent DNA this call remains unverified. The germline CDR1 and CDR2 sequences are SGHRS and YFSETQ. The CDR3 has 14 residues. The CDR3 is CASSGEGVYNEQFF.

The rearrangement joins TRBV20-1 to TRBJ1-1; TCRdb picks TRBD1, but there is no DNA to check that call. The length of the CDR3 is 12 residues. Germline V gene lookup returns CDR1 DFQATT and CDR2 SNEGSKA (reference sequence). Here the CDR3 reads CAGGGANTEAFF.

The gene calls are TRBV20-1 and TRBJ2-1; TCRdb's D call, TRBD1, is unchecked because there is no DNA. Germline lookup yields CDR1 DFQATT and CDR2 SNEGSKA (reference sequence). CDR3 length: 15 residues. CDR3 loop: CSARDRERGHNEQFF.

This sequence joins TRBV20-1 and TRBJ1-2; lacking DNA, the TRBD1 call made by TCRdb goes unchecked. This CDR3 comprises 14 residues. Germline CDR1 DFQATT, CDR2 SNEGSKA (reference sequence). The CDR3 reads CSTSPLGESYGYTF.

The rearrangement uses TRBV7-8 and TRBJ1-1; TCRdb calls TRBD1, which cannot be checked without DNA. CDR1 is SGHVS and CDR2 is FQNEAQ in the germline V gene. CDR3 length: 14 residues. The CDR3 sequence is CASTARDTGTEAFF.

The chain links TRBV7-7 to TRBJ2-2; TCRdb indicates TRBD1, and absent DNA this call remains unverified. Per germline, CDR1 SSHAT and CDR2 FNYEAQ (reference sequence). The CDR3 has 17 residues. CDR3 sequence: CASSLATSGTNTGELFF.

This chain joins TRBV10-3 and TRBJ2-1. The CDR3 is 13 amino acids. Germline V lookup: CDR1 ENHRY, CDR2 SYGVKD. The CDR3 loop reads CAITGSSYNEQFF.

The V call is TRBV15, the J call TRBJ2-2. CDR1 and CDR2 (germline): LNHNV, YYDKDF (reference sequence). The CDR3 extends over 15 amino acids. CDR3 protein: CATTMGSNLAGELFF. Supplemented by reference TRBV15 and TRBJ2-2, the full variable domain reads DAMVIQNPRYQVTQFGKPVTLSCSQTLNHNVMYWYQQKSSQAPKLLFHYYDKDFNNEADTPDNFQSRRPNTSFCFLDIRSPGLGDTAMYLCATTMGSNLAGELFFGEGSRLTVL.

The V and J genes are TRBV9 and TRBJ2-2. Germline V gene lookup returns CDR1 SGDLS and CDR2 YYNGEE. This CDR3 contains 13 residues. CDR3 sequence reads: CASSVINTGELFF. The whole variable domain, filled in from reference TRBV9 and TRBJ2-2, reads DSGVTQTPKHLITATGQRVTLRCSPRSGDLSVYWYQQSLDQGLQFLIQYYNGEERAKGNILERFSAQQFPDLHSELNLSSLELGDSALYFCASSVINTGELFFGEGSRLTVL.

Here the CDR3 reads CASSESTGYGEQFF. J is TRBJ2-1 and V is TRBV6-1; absent DNA, TCRdb's TRBD1 call cannot be checked. Germline V gene data show CDR1 as MNHNS and CDR2 as SASEGT. This CDR3 is 14 amino acids long.

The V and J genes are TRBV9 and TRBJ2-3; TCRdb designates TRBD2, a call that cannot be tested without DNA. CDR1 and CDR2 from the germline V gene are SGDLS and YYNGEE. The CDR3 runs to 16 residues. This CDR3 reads CASSPSTSGVGDTQYF.

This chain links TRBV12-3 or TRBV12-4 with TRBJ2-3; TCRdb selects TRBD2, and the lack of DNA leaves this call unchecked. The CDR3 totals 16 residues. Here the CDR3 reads CASSLRLARITDTQYF.

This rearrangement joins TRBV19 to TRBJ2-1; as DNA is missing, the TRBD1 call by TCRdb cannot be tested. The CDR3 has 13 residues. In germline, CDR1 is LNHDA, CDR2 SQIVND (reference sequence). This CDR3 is CASSIRDNIEQFF. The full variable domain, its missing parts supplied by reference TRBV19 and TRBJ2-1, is DGGITQSPKYLFRKEGQNVTLSCEQNLNHDAMYWYRQDPGQGLRLIYYSQIVNDFQKGDIAEGYSVSREKKESFPLTVTSAQKNPTAFYLCASSIRDNIEQFFGPGTRLTVL.